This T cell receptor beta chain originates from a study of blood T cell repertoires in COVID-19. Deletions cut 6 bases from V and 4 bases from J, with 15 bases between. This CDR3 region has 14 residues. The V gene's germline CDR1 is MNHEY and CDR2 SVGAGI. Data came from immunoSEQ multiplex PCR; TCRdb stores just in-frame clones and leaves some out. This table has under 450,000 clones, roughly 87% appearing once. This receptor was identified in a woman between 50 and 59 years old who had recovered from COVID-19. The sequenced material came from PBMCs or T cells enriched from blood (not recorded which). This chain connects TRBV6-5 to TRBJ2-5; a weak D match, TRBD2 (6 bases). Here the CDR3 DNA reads TGTGCCAGCAGCCCAGGGACTTTACGAGAGACCCAGTACTTC. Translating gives CASSPGTLRETQYF.